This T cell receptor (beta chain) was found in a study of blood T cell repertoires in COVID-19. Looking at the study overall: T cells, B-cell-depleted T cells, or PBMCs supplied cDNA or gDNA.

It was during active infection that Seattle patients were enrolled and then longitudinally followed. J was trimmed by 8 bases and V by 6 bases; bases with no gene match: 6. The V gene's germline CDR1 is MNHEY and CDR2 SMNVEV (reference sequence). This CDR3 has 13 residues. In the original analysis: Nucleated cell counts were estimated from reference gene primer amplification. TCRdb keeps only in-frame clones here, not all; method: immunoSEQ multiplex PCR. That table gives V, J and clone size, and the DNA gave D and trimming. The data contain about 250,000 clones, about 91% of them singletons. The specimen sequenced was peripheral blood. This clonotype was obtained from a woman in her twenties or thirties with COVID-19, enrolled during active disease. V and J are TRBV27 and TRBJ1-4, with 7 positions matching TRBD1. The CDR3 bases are TGTGCCAGCAGACAGGGGTTTGAGGAAAAACTGTTTTTT. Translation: CASRQGFEEKLFF. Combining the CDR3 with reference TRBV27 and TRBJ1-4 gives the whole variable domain EAQVTQNPRYLITVTGKKLTVTCSQNMNHEYMSWYRQDPGLGLRQIYYSMNVEVTDKGDVPEGYKVSRKEKRNFPLILESPSPNQTSLYFCASRQGFEEKLFFGSGTQLSVL.